The 20 T cell receptor beta chains listed next were all sequenced from one sample in a study of regulatory T cells in long-lasting Graves disease. The time point is: newly diagnosed GD, antithyroid drugs for less than 3 months. Extracted RNA from PBMCs served as the source of the TCR library. iRepertoire HTBI primers and Arm-PCR of CDR3 regions built TCR beta libraries. From the multiplex PCR reads, TCRdb called clonotypes with MiXCR, one entry per CDR3 protein. The sample has approximately 440,000 distinct CDR3 sequences; roughly 17% are singletons. The sample also formed part of further work on T cells in Graves' hyperthyroidism and ophthalmopathy.

The sample was peripheral blood mononuclear cells (PBMCs), taken at new diagnosis, from a patient treated with antithyroid drugs. These receptors were obtained from a middle-aged man with Graves disease.

This clonotype showed up many times. The V gene is TRBV20-1, the J gene TRBJ2-7; D may be TRBD1 or TRBD2 (5 bases each). This CDR3 region has 13 residues. Germline V CDR1 and CDR2: DFQATT, SNEGSKA (reference sequence). V lost 6 bases, J lost 5 bases, and 17 bases lay in between. The CDR3 bases are TGCAGTGCGAACGGACACCGGGGCCACGAGCAGTACTTC. This codes for CSANGHRGHEQYF.

This clonotype has only a few counts. A much larger clone differs by one base, so this may be a read error. Without the conserved terminal phenylalanine or tryptophan, this CDR3 likely stems from a read error. The chain uses TRBV28 and TRBJ1-1, with 8 bases lining up with TRBD1. V lost 3 bases and J lost 7; bases outside the gene matches: 7. The length of the CDR3 is 14 residues. Germline CDR1 reads MDHEN; CDR2 reads SYDVKM. DNA for the CDR3: TGTGCCAGCAGTTTTCAGGGGGCGCGGGGTGAAGCTTTCCTT. This translates into CASSFQGARGEAFL.

The chain employs TRBV20-1 and TRBJ2-3; 10 nucleotides agree with TRBD2. V was clipped by 2 bases and J by 1 base; unmatched bases: 6. The CDR3 contains 16 residues. In germline, CDR1 is DFQATT, CDR2 SNEGSKA (reference sequence). CDR3 in amino acids: CSARSGRALGTDTQYF. In DNA, the CDR3 is TGCAGTGCTAGAAGCGGGAGGGCCCTCGGCACAGATACGCAGTATTTT.

This clonotype was observed a handful of times. The V gene is TRBV7-9, the J gene TRBJ2-2; TRBD1 might be the D (6 bases). Germline V gives CDR1 SEHNR, CDR2 FQNEAQ (reference sequence). The CDR3 length is 14 residues. V dropped 4 bases and J dropped 7 bases, with 13 bases sitting between them. In DNA, the CDR3 is TGTGCCAGCAGCTCGCGACAGGCGGACGGGGAGCTGTTTTTT. This sequence encodes CASSSRQADGELFF.

There are many counts of this clonotype. J is TRBJ2-7 and V is TRBV7-8, with 8 positions matching TRBD2. With V trimmed by 7 bases and J by 6 bases, 8 bases remained unmatched. The CDR3 has 13 residues. Germline V gene sequence: CDR1 SGHVS, CDR2 FQNEAQ. The CDR3 loop is CASTQREQGEQYF. The CDR3, as DNA: TGTGCCAGCACCCAGCGGGAGCAAGGCGAGCAGTACTTC.

This clonotype came up many times. The CDR3 is CASSPGLGSQYF. Written as DNA, the CDR3 is TGTGCCAGCAGTCCCGGATTAGGATCCCAGTACTTC. The rearrangement uses TRBV6-1 and TRBJ2-5, with no clear D. Germline V CDR1 and CDR2: MNHNS, SASEGT. This CDR3 region has 12 residues. The ends were cut back, 5 bases at V and 9 bases at J, with 13 bases in the middle.

This clonotype was observed at least ten times. The V and J genes are TRBV11-2 and TRBJ2-5; D may be TRBD1 (7 bases). This CDR3 has 15 residues. The V gene's germline CDR1 is SGHAT and CDR2 FQNNGV. Trimming cost V 0 bases and J 5 bases, with 13 bases left between them. CDR3 sequence reads: CASSLDLGGQETQYF. Written as DNA, the CDR3 is TGTGCCAGCAGCTTAGATCTCGGGGGACAGGAGACCCAGTACTTC.

This clonotype has ten or more counts. V and J are TRBV7-9 and TRBJ2-1; no clear D. Germline CDR1 is SEHNR and CDR2 is FQNEAQ (reference sequence). CDR3 length: 13 amino acids. Trimming removed 4 bases at V and 5 bases at J, with 9 bases between. CDR3 coding DNA: TGTGCCAGCAGCTACTCCCTCGACAATGAGCAGTTCTTC. Translating it yields CASSYSLDNEQFF.

In its sample, this clonotype was seen many times. The J gene is TRBJ2-7, the V gene TRBV27; 13 bases align to TRBD2. Germline CDR1 and CDR2: MNHEY and SMNVEV (reference sequence). V lost 10 bases, J lost 2 bases, and 5 bases stayed unmatched. The length of the CDR3 is 14 residues. This CDR3 reads CATRTSGSTYEQYF. DNA of the CDR3: TGTGCCACCAGGACTAGCGGGAGCACCTACGAGCAGTACTTC.

The V and J genes are TRBV7-9 and TRBJ2-7; D remains ambiguous. V lost 2 bases and J lost 4, with 6 bases in between. The germline V gene has CDR1 SEHNR and CDR2 FQNEAQ (reference sequence). CDR3 length equals 12 residues. The CDR3 sequence is CASSLKAYEQYF. The CDR3 bases are TGTGCCAGCAGCTTAAAAGCATACGAGCAGTACTTC.

This clonotype was seen ten or more times. V usage is TRBV2 and J usage is TRBJ1-5; 7 bases are shared with TRBD1. The CDR3 consists of 12 residues. Germline V gene sequence: CDR1 SNHLY, CDR2 FYNNEI. The junction had 8 bases not matched to a gene; V was cut back by 7 bases and J by 11 bases. The DNA for the CDR3 is TGTGCCAGCACCGACAGGGATTTCGCCCAGCATTTT. Its protein product is CASTDRDFAQHF.

The gene calls are TRBV7-9 and TRBJ1-3; D call uncertain. This CDR3 comprises 14 residues. Germline V gives CDR1 SEHNR, CDR2 FQNEAQ (reference sequence). Trimming shortened V by 4 bases and J by 4 bases, and 11 bases separated the two germline ends. CDR3 bases: TGTGCCAGCAGCTCACCGGGAGCCGGAAACACCATATATTTT. It yields the protein CASSSPGAGNTIYF.

The chain employs TRBV10-3 and TRBJ1-4; D is uncertain. Deletions cut 5 bases from V and 8 bases from J, with 15 bases between. CDR3 length: 14 amino acids. Germline V gives CDR1 ENHRY, CDR2 SYGVKD. Here the CDR3 reads CAISPTSAQEKLFF. The CDR3 coding sequence is TGTGCCATCAGTCCGACCTCAGCGCAGGAAAAACTGTTTTTT.

Ten or more counts support this clonotype. The CDR3: CSARQRGSGSSEQYF. Here the CDR3 DNA reads TGCAGTGCTAGACAACGGGGAAGCGGGAGTTCCGAGCAGTACTTC. The chain carries TRBV20-1 and TRBJ2-7, with 8 bases matching TRBD2. Unmatched junction bases numbered 12, after V lost 2 bases and J lost 6 bases. The CDR3 runs 15 residues. Germline assignment: CDR1 DFQATT and CDR2 SNEGSKA (reference sequence).

This clonotype was seen ten or more times. The V call is TRBV18, the J call TRBJ2-1; a possible D gene is TRBD2 (5 bases). CDR3 size: 15 residues. The V and J ends lost 0 bases and 9 bases respectively, with 15 bases between them. Germline V lookup: CDR1 KGHSH, CDR2 LQKENI. CDR3 nucleotide sequence: TGTGCCAGCTCACCACCAAGCGGAGCCGGGCCTGAGCAGTTCTTC. Translation: CASSPPSGAGPEQFF.

The sample holds a few counts of this clonotype. The chain uses TRBV7-8 and TRBJ1-2; 11 bases match TRBD1. V was pared by 5 bases and J by 2 bases, with 7 bases of the junction left unmatched. Germline CDR1 and CDR2: SGHVS and FQNEAQ. The CDR3 sequence is 16 residues long. CDR3 protein: CASSPRTGGANYGYTF. The CDR3 bases are TGTGCCAGCAGCCCACGGACAGGGGGCGCAAACTATGGCTACACCTTC. Full variable domain (missing parts from reference TRBV7-8 and TRBJ1-2): GAGVSQSPRYKVAKRGQDVALRCDPISGHVSLFWYQQALGQGPEFLTYFQNEAQLDKSGLPSDRFFAERPEGSVSTLKIQRTQQEDSAVYLCASSPRTGGANYGYTFGSGTRLTVV.

There are many counts of this clonotype. This chain uses TRBV3-1 with TRBJ2-1, with D perhaps matching TRBD1 or TRBD2 (5 bases each). The CDR3 contains 18 residues. Trimming stripped 3 bases from V and 0 bases from J, with 18 bases between. Germline V lookup: CDR1 LGHDT, CDR2 YNNKEL (reference sequence). The CDR3 DNA follows: TGTGCCAGCAGCCACGATCCGGGACCTCCGAGCTCCTACAATGAGCAGTTCTTC. Amino acid sequence: CASSHDPGPPSSYNEQFF.

This clonotype appeared many times. The chain uses TRBV3-1 and TRBJ2-1; 9 bases map to TRBD2. The V and J ends lost 7 bases and 7 bases, in that order; junction bases with no gene match: 8. CDR3 length: 14 amino acids. From germline, CDR1 is LGHDT and CDR2 YNNKEL (reference sequence). CDR3 nucleotides: TGTGCCAGCAAACTGACTAGCGGAGAAAATGAGCAGTTCTTC. Protein sequence: CASKLTSGENEQFF.

This clonotype has a single count. The V and J genes are TRBV9 and TRBJ2-3, with 10 bases identical to TRBD2. CDR1 is SGDLS and CDR2 is YYNGEE in the germline V gene. V was clipped by 2 bases and J by 4 bases; unmatched bases: 4. The CDR3 contains 15 residues. The CDR3 spells CASSVSGRAPDTQYF. The CDR3 coding sequence is TGTGCCAGCAGCGTCAGCGGGAGGGCACCAGATACGCAGTATTTT. Based on the CDR3 plus reference TRBV9 and TRBJ2-3, the full variable domain is DSGVTQTPKHLITATGQRVTLRCSPRSGDLSVYWYQQSLDQGLQFLIQYYNGEERAKGNILERFSAQQFPDLHSELNLSSLELGDSALYFCASSVSGRAPDTQYFGPGTRLTVL.

Only a few counts were recorded for this clonotype. J is TRBJ2-1 and V is TRBV20-1, with 8 bases that match TRBD2. CDR3 size: 16 residues. Trimming took 1 base from V and 2 from J; bases not matched to a gene: 7. Germline CDR1 reads DFQATT; CDR2 reads SNEGSKA (reference sequence). CDR3 bases: TGCAGTGCTAGAGGAAGTAGCGGGGAGACCTACAATGAGCAGTTCTTC. It is translated as CSARGSSGETYNEQFF.